The 21 T cell receptor beta chains in this list originate from one sample, sequenced in a study of blood T cell repertoires in COVID-19. Libraries were prepared by immunoSEQ multiplex PCR; TCRdb keeps only in-frame clonotypes and omits some of them. Of 150,000 to 200,000 clones listed, around 83% are singletons. The material sequenced was peripheral blood. The receptors derive from a woman between 65 and 79 years old with COVID-19, enrolled during active disease.

The chain joins TRBV18 to TRBJ1-2; TRBD1 agrees at 8 bases. This CDR3 contains 15 residues. Per the germline V gene, CDR1 is KGHSH and CDR2 is LQKENI. V was clipped by 3 bases and J by 5 bases; unmatched bases: 8. CDR3 bases: TGTGCCAGCTCACCTTCGGACAGGGTTGCGTATGGCTACACCTTC. Protein product: CASSPSDRVAYGYTF.

CDR3 sequence: CASSLAPQGANYGYTF. DNA for the CDR3: TGTGCCAGCAGCTTAGCCCCCCAAGGGGCTAACTATGGCTACACCTTC. The rearrangement links TRBV7-6 to TRBJ1-2; D might be TRBD1 (5 bases). Germline assignment: CDR1 SGHVS and CDR2 FNYEAQ. The V end lost 0 bases, the J end lost 0 bases, and 11 bases lay between the germline ends. The CDR3 loop spans 16 amino acids.

This rearrangement joins TRBV18 to TRBJ2-3, with TRBD1 matching 8 bases. The germline V gene has CDR1 KGHSH and CDR2 LQKENI. The V gene end was trimmed by 3 bases and the J gene end by 4 bases; junction bases not matched to a gene: 3. The CDR3 contains 14 residues. CDR3 sequence: CASSPSGGADTQYF. The CDR3 DNA sequence: TGTGCCAGCTCACCTTCAGGGGGCGCAGATACGCAGTATTTT.

This clone was seen a handful of times. The J gene is TRBJ2-7, the V gene TRBV2; 8 bases match TRBD1. Germline CDR1 reads SNHLY; CDR2 reads FYNNEI. Trimming removed 3 bases from V and 2 bases from J; junction bases left unmatched: 9. The CDR3 sequence is 16 residues long. The CDR3 coding sequence is TGTGCCAGCAGTGATCTTCTCGGGACAGGCACCTACGAGCAGTACTTC. Protein: CASSDLLGTGTYEQYF.

V is TRBV29-1 and J is TRBJ1-1; D ambiguous. The CDR3 sequence is 12 residues long. Germline V gene data show CDR1 as SQVTM and CDR2 as ANQGSEA. CDR3 loop: CRVAGQNTEAFF. The CDR3 nucleotides read TGCAGGGTGGCGGGTCAGAACACTGAAGCTTTCTTT. Looking up the rest from reference TRBV29-1 and TRBJ1-1 gives the full variable domain: SAVISQKPSRDICQRGTSLTIQCQVDSQVTMMFWYRQQPGQSLTLIATANQGSEATYESGFVIDKFPISRPNLTFSTLTVSNMSPEDSSIYLCRVAGQNTEAFFGQGTRLTVV.

The chain employs TRBV7-2 and TRBJ2-7; 8 nucleotides match TRBD1. CDR1 and CDR2 (germline): SGHTA, FQGNSA. J gave up 3 bases and V 5 bases, and 3 bases lay outside the gene matches. CDR3 length: 13 residues. The CDR3 coding sequence is TGTGCCAGCAGCAAAGACAGGGGCTACGAGCAGTACTTC. Translation: CASSKDRGYEQYF.

This clone was seen more than once but under ten times. The chain uses TRBV5-4 and TRBJ2-7; D is possibly TRBD1 (5 bases). This CDR3 is 15 amino acids long. In germline, CDR1 is SGHNT, CDR2 YYREEE (reference sequence). V was clipped by 3 bases and J by 3 bases, with 16 bases between them. CDR3 protein: CASSSSGQGFYEQYF. The CDR3 DNA reads as TGTGCCAGCAGCTCGTCGGGTCAGGGATTCTACGAGCAGTACTTC. The whole variable domain, filled in from reference TRBV5-4 and TRBJ2-7, reads ETGVTQSPTHLIKTRGQQVTLRCSSQSGHNTVSWYQQALGQGPQFIFQYYREEENGRGNFPPRFSGLQFPNYSSELNVNALELDDSALYLCASSSSGQGFYEQYFGPGTRLTVT.

This chain connects TRBV6-2 or TRBV6-3 to TRBJ2-3; 8 nucleotides align to TRBD2. Germline CDR1 MNHEY, CDR2 SVGEGT. CDR3 length: 16 residues. J was trimmed by 1 base and V by 2 bases; bases with no gene match: 5. CDR3 protein: CASSYPLLAGTDTQYF. DNA of the CDR3: TGTGCCAGCAGTTACCCGCTACTAGCGGGCACAGATACGCAGTATTTT.

The rearrangement links TRBV5-1 to TRBJ2-1; TRBD2 agrees at 7 bases. Germline-derived CDR1 and CDR2 are SGHRS and YFSETQ. CDR3 length: 15 amino acids. Trimming took 0 bases from V and 7 from J; bases not matched to a gene: 7. Here the CDR3 DNA reads TGCGCCAGCAGCTTGGCCAGCGGGGCCTGGAATGAGCAGTTCTTC. As protein: CASSLASGAWNEQFF.

This chain joins TRBV5-1 and TRBJ2-7; 7 positions match TRBD1. The V gene's germline CDR1 is SGHRS and CDR2 YFSETQ. CDR3 size: 15 residues. V dropped 2 bases and J dropped 0; count of bases not matched to a gene: 5. The CDR3 here is CASSFAGGSSYEQYF. The DNA of the CDR3 is TGCGCCAGCAGCTTCGCAGGGGGATCCTCCTACGAGCAGTACTTC.

The chain links TRBV4-1 to TRBJ2-1, with 9 bases aligning to TRBD2. The CDR3 contains 16 residues. V shed 4 bases, J shed 3 bases, and the junction held 7 bases outside the gene matches. Germline CDR1 reads MGHRA; CDR2 reads YSYEKL. CDR3 amino acids: CASSPYLAGVYNEQFF. The CDR3 coding sequence is TGCGCCAGCAGCCCCTATTTAGCGGGAGTCTACAATGAGCAGTTCTTC.

A single count supports this clone. This chain uses TRBV7-6 with TRBJ2-2; 10 bases fit TRBD2. The germline V gene encodes CDR1 SGHVS and CDR2 FNYEAQ. This CDR3 is 18 amino acids long. J was trimmed by 6 bases and V by 1 base; bases with no gene match: 11. DNA of the CDR3: TGTGCCAGCAGCTTAGAAGTCTCGCCGGGACTAGCGTCCGGGGAGCTGTTTTTT. Encoded protein: CASSLEVSPGLASGELFF. The full variable domain, with the rest looked up from reference TRBV7-6 and TRBJ2-2, is GAGVSQSPRYKVTKRGQDVALRCDPISGHVSLYWYRQALGQGPEFLTYFNYEAQQDKSGLPNDRFSAERPEGSISTLTIQRTEQRDSAMYRCASSLEVSPGLASGELFFGEGSRLTVL.

The gene calls are TRBV24-1 and TRBJ2-1, with a tentative D call TRBD1 (6 bases). The V gene's germline CDR1 is KGHDR and CDR2 SFDVKD. The CDR3 totals 14 residues. Between the trimmed V and J ends, which lost 3 bases and 4 bases, there was a span of 9 bases. This CDR3 reads CATSDTGQYNEQFF. DNA of the CDR3: TGTGCCACCAGTGATACCGGACAGTACAATGAGCAGTTCTTC.

The genes are TRBV5-1 and TRBJ2-5, with TRBD1 identical over 8 bases. The CDR3 is made up of 14 amino acids. V lost 3 bases, J lost 5 bases, and 6 bases stayed unmatched. CDR1 is SGHRS, CDR2 YFSETQ, per germline. CDR3 bases: TGCGCCAGCAGCTCGTCAGGGGGCGGGGAGACCCAGTACTTC. Residues: CASSSSGGGETQYF. Using reference TRBV5-1 and TRBJ2-5 for the parts outside the CDR3, the full variable domain is KAGVTQTPRYLIKTRGQQVTLSCSPISGHRSVSWYQQTPGQGLQFLFEYFSETQRNKGNFPGRFSGRQFSNSRSEMNVSTLELGDSALYLCASSSSGGGETQYFGPGTRLLVL.

V gene TRBV2 combines with J gene TRBJ1-2, with no clear D. V was cut by 0 bases and J by 2 bases, with 13 bases left in between. The CDR3 is made up of 16 amino acids. Germline-derived CDR1 and CDR2 are SNHLY and FYNNEI. For the CDR3, the DNA is TGTGCCAGCAGTGAAGCGCTTGGGCTCCTAAACTATGGCTACACCTTC. It specifies CASSEALGLLNYGYTF.

This clone has a handful of counts. The V gene is TRBV7-3, the J gene TRBJ2-2, with D possibly matching TRBD1 (6 bases). Germline CDR1 reads SGHTA; CDR2 reads FQGTGA. V was trimmed by 6 bases and J by 6 bases, leaving 14 bases between them. The CDR3 consists of 14 residues. In nucleotides, the CDR3 is TGTGCCAGCAGACAACAGGGATCGGCCGGGGAGCTGTTTTTT. Amino acids: CASRQQGSAGELFF.

The chain joins TRBV19 to TRBJ2-2, with D possibly TRBD2 on 5 matching bases. Germline lookup yields CDR1 LNHDA and CDR2 SQIVND (reference sequence). Trimming stripped 7 bases from V and 3 bases from J, with 9 bases between. This CDR3 spans 13 amino acids. The CDR3 bases are TGTGCCAGTAAGAGGCGGGACACCGGGGAGCTGTTTTTT. Protein product: CASKRRDTGELFF.

The gene calls are TRBV5-6 and TRBJ2-1; D is uncertain. Germline V gene sequence: CDR1 SGHDT, CDR2 YYEEEE. The length of the CDR3 is 14 residues. Trimming shortened V by 1 base and J by 0 bases, and 5 bases separated the two germline ends. CDR3 in amino acids: CASSLTSSYNEQFF. As DNA, the CDR3 is TGTGCCAGCAGCTTGACGAGCTCCTACAATGAGCAGTTCTTC.

The chain recombines TRBV30 with TRBJ1-2; 7 nucleotides agree with TRBD1. V was clipped by 5 bases and J by 8 bases; unmatched bases: 8. Germline values: CDR1 GTSNPN, CDR2 SVGIG (reference sequence). The CDR3 is 12 amino acids. Here the CDR3 DNA reads TGTGCCTGGCAGAAGGGGGCGCACGGCTACACCTTC. It is translated as CAWQKGAHGYTF. Filled out from reference TRBV30 and TRBJ1-2, the complete variable domain reads SQTIHQWPATLVQPVGSPLSLECTVEGTSNPNLYWYRQAAGRGLQLLFYSVGIGQISSEVPQNLSASRPQDRQFILSSKKLLLSDSGFYLCAWQKGAHGYTFGSGTRLTVV.

This clone was detected many times. The rearrangement joins TRBV12-3 or TRBV12-4 to TRBJ1-2, with D possibly matching TRBD1 (6 bases). CDR3 size: 13 residues. V was trimmed by 6 bases and J by 6 bases, leaving 14 bases between them. The CDR3 nucleotides are TGTGCCAGCAGATTACAGGGCTCTCATGGCTACACCTTC. Its translation is CASRLQGSHGYTF.

This clone was observed a single time. This chain links TRBV7-2 with TRBJ1-1; no clear D gene. Trimming took off 4 bases at V and 0 bases at J, with 15 bases between the two ends. The CDR3 sequence is 16 residues long. Germline CDR1 reads SGHTA; CDR2 reads FQGNSA. The CDR3 nucleotides read TGTGCCAGCAGCTCCGGAGCAGGAGGGATGAACACTGAAGCTTTCTTT. It translates to CASSSGAGGMNTEAFF.